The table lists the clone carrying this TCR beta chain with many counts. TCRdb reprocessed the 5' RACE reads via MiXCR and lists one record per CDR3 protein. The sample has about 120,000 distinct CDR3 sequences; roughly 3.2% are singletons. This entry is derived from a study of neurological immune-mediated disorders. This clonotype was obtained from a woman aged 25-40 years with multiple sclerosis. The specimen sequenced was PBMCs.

CDR3 sequence reads: CASSQEPTGLYEQYF. DNA of the CDR3: TGTGCCAGCAGCCAAGAGCCGACAGGGCTTTACGAGCAGTACTTC. The rearrangement links TRBV3-1 to TRBJ2-7; 7 nucleotides agree with TRBD1. The germline gives CDR1 LGHDT, CDR2 YNNKEL (reference sequence). The CDR3 contains 15 residues. Trimming removed 0 bases from V and 4 bases from J; junction bases left unmatched: 6.